This passage covers 32 T cell receptor beta chains from one sample sequenced in a study of regulatory T cells in long-lasting Graves disease. The TCR beta library used iRepertoire HTBI primers with Arm-PCR amplification of CDR3. MiXCR was run by TCRdb on the multiplex PCR reads, yielding one entry per CDR3 protein. The sample yields roughly 500,000 distinct CDR3 sequences, about 12% seen once. The time point denotes: newly diagnosed GD, antithyroid drugs for less than 3 months. The TCR library used RNA extracted from PBMCs. The sample was also reused in another study, on T cells in Graves' hyperthyroidism and ophthalmopathy.

Specimen: peripheral blood mononuclear cells (PBMCs), collected at new diagnosis, from a patient treated with antithyroid drugs. The receptors were gathered from a woman in her thirties with Graves disease.

The table lists this clonotype with many counts. This chain joins TRBV5-1 and TRBJ2-3; 8 positions match TRBD1. CDR1 is SGHRS, CDR2 YFSETQ, per germline. This CDR3 contains 16 residues. Losses at the gene ends were 0 bases for V and 5 bases for J; bases not matched to a gene: 8. The CDR3 DNA follows: TGCGCCAGCAGCTTGGAGGCTCAGGGGGCTGGAGATACGCAGTATTTT. Translation: CASSLEAQGAGDTQYF.

This clonotype was counted between two and nine times. This could be a read error, since a much larger clone is one nucleotide away. The chain carries TRBV28 and TRBJ2-1; D tentatively reads TRBD1 or TRBD2 (6 bases each). V was pared by 1 base and J by 15 bases, with 25 bases between. Germline values: CDR1 MDHEN, CDR2 SYDVKM. The CDR3 has 16 residues. The CDR3 loop reads CASSLLGGSIQRARFF. CDR3 bases: TGTGCCAGCAGTTTATTGGGGGGCAGTATCCAAAGGGCCCGGTTCTTC.

Ten or more counts support this clonotype. This rearrangement joins TRBV30 to TRBJ1-2; no clear D gene. This CDR3 has 13 amino acids. The germline V gene has CDR1 GTSNPN and CDR2 SVGIG (reference sequence). V was shortened by 0 bases and J by 3 bases, with 8 bases between the two germline ends. CDR3 amino acids: CAWSVESYYGYTF. CDR3 DNA sequence: TGTGCCTGGAGTGTCGAGTCCTACTATGGCTACACCTTC.

This clonotype was picked up many times. The chain has TRBV29-1 and TRBJ2-7; perhaps D is TRBD1 or TRBD2 (5 bases each). Germline V lookup: CDR1 SQVTM, CDR2 ANQGSEA. This CDR3 region has 14 residues. The V end was cut by 3 bases, the J end by 2 bases, with 14 bases between. The CDR3 nucleotides read TGCAGCGTTGAGCCTCTAAGGGGAGCCTACGAGCAGTACTTC. Its protein product is CSVEPLRGAYEQYF.

The sample holds many counts of this clonotype. V gene TRBV7-7 combines with J gene TRBJ2-5, with D maybe TRBD2 (5 bases). This CDR3 contains 13 residues. Germline CDR1 reads SSHAT; CDR2 reads FNYEAQ (reference sequence). Trimming pared 5 bases from V and 5 bases from J, leaving 12 bases between. DNA of the CDR3: TGTGCCAGCAGCCCCCAGGAGCGGGAGACCCAGTACTTC. Residues: CASSPQERETQYF.

Many counts were recorded for this clonotype. The rearrangement links TRBV27 to TRBJ1-2, with a weak D call TRBD1 (5 bases). The CDR3 has 14 amino acids. Trimming shortened V by 4 bases and J by 4 bases, and 13 bases separated the two germline ends. From germline, CDR1 is MNHEY and CDR2 SMNVEV (reference sequence). The CDR3 is CASSWRGDAYGYTF. Here the CDR3 DNA reads TGTGCCAGCAGTTGGAGAGGGGATGCCTATGGCTACACCTTC.

This clonotype was observed at least ten times. The gene calls are TRBV5-1 and TRBJ1-4; D unclear. The ends were cut back, 7 bases at V and 3 bases at J, with 16 bases in the middle. The CDR3 totals 15 residues. Germline V gene sequence: CDR1 SGHRS, CDR2 YFSETQ. The CDR3 is CASSPGSGANEKLFF. Here the CDR3 DNA reads TGCGCCAGCTCGCCCGGGAGTGGGGCTAATGAAAAACTGTTTTTT.

The chain uses TRBV5-1 and TRBJ2-2; D is ambiguous. Germline V CDR1 and CDR2: SGHRS, YFSETQ. This CDR3 is built from 14 residues. V was shortened by 0 bases and J by 6 bases, with 9 bases between the two germline ends. CDR3 sequence (DNA): TGCGCCAGCAGCTTGGTACTATTCCCCGGGGAGCTGTTTTTT. Protein: CASSLVLFPGELFF.

The chain links TRBV7-7 to TRBJ1-4; 7 nucleotides agree with TRBD1. The CDR3 runs to 13 residues. Germline V gives CDR1 SSHAT, CDR2 FNYEAQ (reference sequence). CDR3 in DNA: TGTGCTAGCGGAGACAGGGTCGGTGAAAAACTGTTTTTT. This sequence encodes CASGDRVGEKLFF.

This clonotype was found a few times. The J gene is TRBJ1-2, the V gene TRBV13, with D perhaps matching TRBD1 (5 bases). V dropped 5 bases and J dropped 0 bases, with 13 bases sitting between them. This CDR3 region has 15 residues. Per the germline V gene, CDR1 is PRHDT and CDR2 is FYEKMQ (reference sequence). The CDR3 reads CASSVRGGTNYGYTF. The CDR3 DNA sequence: TGTGCCAGCAGCGTACGGGGCGGAACTAACTATGGCTACACCTTC.

The table lists this clonotype with many counts. This chain links TRBV12-3 or TRBV12-4 with TRBJ1-1; D gene ambiguous. V lost 6 bases and J 2 bases, leaving 10 bases between the germline ends. This CDR3 has 13 residues. CDR3 bases: TGTGCCAGCAGCTCGGGCCGTAACACTGAAGCTTTCTTT. Amino acid sequence: CASSSGRNTEAFF.

This clonotype was picked up many times. The V gene is TRBV24-1, the J gene TRBJ1-3; D ambiguous. The germline CDR1 and CDR2 sequences are KGHDR and SFDVKD. The CDR3 is 13 residues long. Trimming shortened V by 4 bases and J by 1 base, and 4 bases separated the two germline ends. CDR3 DNA: TGTGCCACCAGTGACTGGTCTGGAAACACCATATATTTT. It yields the protein CATSDWSGNTIYF.

With regard to this clonotype: Since the CDR3 does not end with the conserved phenylalanine or tryptophan, this likely comes from a read error. The CDR3 sequence is CATRTGTVGELFL. Here the CDR3 DNA reads TGCGCCACCAGGACAGGGACGGTCGGGGAGCTGTTTCTT. The chain joins TRBV5-1 to TRBJ2-2; TRBD1 aligns across 8 bases. V dropped 9 bases and J dropped 7; count of bases not matched to a gene: 8. The CDR3 covers 13 residues. Germline V gene lookup returns CDR1 SGHRS and CDR2 YFSETQ.

This clonotype was picked up a small number of times. The chain joins TRBV6-5 to TRBJ2-2; D ambiguous. V lost 0 bases and J 9 bases, leaving 2 bases between the germline ends. Germline loops: CDR1 MNHEY, CDR2 SVGAGI. The CDR3 has 11 residues. The CDR3 region is CASSYSRELFF. The CDR3 DNA follows: TGTGCCAGCAGTTACTCCCGGGAGCTGTTTTTT.

This clonotype was recorded many times. The chain joins TRBV11-2 to TRBJ2-7; TRBD1 is a possible D gene (5 bases). Germline CDR1 and CDR2: SGHAT and FQNNGV. The V end lost 5 bases, the J end lost 6 bases, and 20 bases lay between the germline ends. This CDR3 spans 15 amino acids. CDR3 in amino acids: CASSPVRTSVSEQYF. The CDR3 DNA reads TGTGCCAGCAGCCCGGTGCGGACAAGCGTATCCGAGCAGTACTTC. The variable domain in full, completed from reference TRBV11-2 and TRBJ2-7, reads EAGVAQSPRYKIIEKRQSVAFWCNPISGHATLYWYQQILGQGPKLLIQFQNNGVVDDSQLPKDRFSAERLKGVDSTLKIQPAKLEDSAVYLCASSPVRTSVSEQYFGPGTRLTVT.

With respect to this clonotype: A much larger clone differs from this one at a single base, so this may be a read error. The chain links TRBV25-1 to TRBJ2-1; 7 bases are a match to TRBD1. Germline CDR1 and CDR2: MGHDK and SYGVNS. With V trimmed by 2 bases and J by 8 bases, 6 bases remained unmatched. The CDR3 spans 14 residues. CDR3: CASSELGRGYEQFF. CDR3 nucleotide sequence: TGTGCCAGCAGTGAACTGGGCAGGGGGTATGAGCAGTTCTTC.

This clonotype was detected only a few times. The gene calls are TRBV19 and TRBJ2-2, with D possibly being TRBD2 (5 bases). Between the trimmed V and J ends, which lost 5 bases and 5 bases, there was a span of 9 bases. CDR3 length equals 13 residues. The germline gives CDR1 LNHDA, CDR2 SQIVND (reference sequence). CDR3 residues: CASSEEATGELFF. In DNA, the CDR3 is TGTGCCAGTAGTGAGGAGGCTACCGGGGAGCTGTTTTTT.

There are many counts of this clonotype. The J gene is TRBJ2-5, the V gene TRBV20-1; D not resolved. This CDR3 spans 12 amino acids. Germline V gene data show CDR1 as DFQATT and CDR2 as SNEGSKA (reference sequence). The V and J ends lost 1 base and 5 bases respectively, with 8 bases between them. CDR3 nucleotide sequence: TGCAGTGCTAGAGGGGCAGTCGAGACCCAGTACTTC. This codes for CSARGAVETQYF.

J is TRBJ2-5 and V is TRBV3-1; D remains unclear. V gave up 4 bases and J gave up 1 base, with 10 bases separating them. Germline assignment: CDR1 LGHDT and CDR2 YNNKEL (reference sequence). The CDR3 runs to 14 residues. CDR3 sequence (DNA): TGTGCCAGCAGCCTCCTTACCATCCAAGAGACCCAGTACTTC. It codes for CASSLLTIQETQYF.

The chain carries TRBV20-1 and TRBJ1-5; D uncertain. Trimming removed 0 bases at V and 4 bases at J, with 10 bases between. The CDR3 is made up of 14 amino acids. Per the germline V gene, CDR1 is DFQATT and CDR2 is SNEGSKA (reference sequence). CDR3 region: CSARDGEANQPQHF. For the CDR3, the DNA is TGCAGTGCTAGAGATGGGGAAGCAAATCAGCCCCAGCATTTT.

This chain uses TRBV5-4 with TRBJ2-7; 8 nucleotides match TRBD1. V lost 1 base and J lost 4; bases outside the gene matches: 16. The CDR3 is 18 residues long. The germline CDR1 and CDR2 sequences are SGHNT and YYREEE (reference sequence). The CDR3 sequence: CASSLNQLTQGASYEQYF. The CDR3 DNA reads TGTGCCAGCAGCTTGAACCAGTTAACTCAGGGGGCGAGTTACGAGCAGTACTTC.

The table lists this clonotype with many counts. The genes are TRBV9 and TRBJ2-5, with 8 bases that match TRBD2. Unmatched junction bases numbered 6, after V lost 0 bases and J lost 5 bases. This CDR3 is built from 15 residues. Germline lookup yields CDR1 SGDLS and CDR2 YYNGEE. CDR3 in amino acids: CASSVATSGGETQYF. In DNA, the CDR3 is TGTGCCAGCAGCGTAGCAACTAGCGGAGGGGAGACCCAGTACTTC.

At least ten counts were recorded for this clonotype. CDR3 in amino acids: CSVEKGDDYGYTF. The CDR3, as DNA: TGCAGCGTTGAAAAGGGGGACGACTATGGCTACACCTTC. This chain connects TRBV29-1 to TRBJ1-2; TRBD1 might be the D (6 bases). Germline loops: CDR1 SQVTM, CDR2 ANQGSEA. This CDR3 region has 13 residues. Trimming cost V 2 bases and J 3 bases, with 10 bases left between them.

This chain links TRBV3-1 with TRBJ2-2; tentative D call: TRBD1 (6 bases). V lost 7 bases and J lost 6, with 12 bases in between. The CDR3 sequence is 13 residues long. Germline values: CDR1 LGHDT, CDR2 YNNKEL (reference sequence). As DNA, the CDR3 is TGTGCCAGCAACCACCGACAGGCCGGGGAGCTGTTTTTT. Its protein product is CASNHRQAGELFF.

This clonotype was observed many times. J is TRBJ2-3 and V is TRBV4-3; no clear D. Trimming removed 0 bases at V and 4 bases at J, with 8 bases between. This CDR3 spans 14 amino acids. From germline, CDR1 is LGHNA and CDR2 YSLEER. DNA of the CDR3: TGCGCCAGCAGCCAAGATGTCGTGTCAGATACGCAGTATTTT. Its protein product is CASSQDVVSDTQYF.

This clonotype was observed many times. The chain is built from TRBV27 and TRBJ2-7; 7 positions match TRBD1. V was pared by 6 bases and J by 3 bases, with 5 bases of the junction left unmatched. This CDR3 region has 13 residues. Germline CDR1 and CDR2: MNHEY and SMNVEV (reference sequence). In nucleotides, the CDR3 is TGTGCCAGCAGCTTACGACAGGGCTACGAGCAGTACTTC. Translated: CASSLRQGYEQYF.

This clonotype has ten or more counts. The chain is built from TRBV15 and TRBJ1-1; no clear D. The V end lost 0 bases, the J end lost 3 bases, and 11 bases lay between the germline ends. Germline CDR1 is LNHNV and CDR2 is YYDKDF (reference sequence). The CDR3 sequence is 15 residues long. CDR3 region: CATSRDTIPHTEAFF. The CDR3 nucleotides read TGTGCCACCAGCAGAGATACAATCCCCCACACTGAAGCTTTCTTT.

This clonotype was found many times. This chain links TRBV6-2 or TRBV6-3 with TRBJ2-4; possibly TRBD2 for D (6 bases). The CDR3 totals 14 residues. The V gene's germline CDR1 is MNHEY and CDR2 SVGEGT. V was trimmed by 8 bases and J by 1 base, leaving 12 bases between them. CDR3 nucleotide sequence: TGTGCCAGCGGGGACTCATGGGCCAAAAACATTCAGTACTTC. The encoded protein is CASGDSWAKNIQYF.

The chain joins TRBV11-2 to TRBJ1-5; D gene uncertain. CDR1 is SGHAT, CDR2 FQNNGV, per germline. Between the trimmed V and J ends, which lost 0 bases and 3 bases, there was a span of 9 bases. This CDR3 is built from 15 residues. The CDR3 DNA sequence: TGTGCCAGCAGCTTAGACTCGGGGTTCAATCAGCCCCAGCATTTT. It specifies CASSLDSGFNQPQHF.

This clonotype was seen repeatedly, ten times or more. The chain is built from TRBV10-3 and TRBJ2-7; the D call may be TRBD1 or TRBD2 (5 bases each). V lost 8 bases to trimming and J lost 0 bases, with 11 bases between them. The CDR3 extends over 13 amino acids. Germline CDR1 is ENHRY and CDR2 is SYGVKD. Written as DNA, the CDR3 is TGTGCCATCGCCGGGACCTCCTCCTACGAGCAGTACTTC. Translation: CAIAGTSSYEQYF.

The rearrangement joins TRBV19 to TRBJ1-6; D unclear. CDR3 size: 14 residues. Per the germline V gene, CDR1 is LNHDA and CDR2 is SQIVND (reference sequence). Trimming left V 3 bases short and J 9 bases short, with 12 bases between. CDR3 sequence: CASSISLTSSPLHF. The DNA of the CDR3 is TGTGCCAGTAGTATTTCTTTGACTTCTTCACCCCTCCACTTT.

Notes on this clonotype: At one of its ends the junction is not consistent with the germline gene, which may arise from a read error. This rearrangement joins TRBV11-2 to TRBJ2-7, with 14 bases aligning to TRBD2. Germline-derived CDR1 and CDR2 are SGHAT and FQNNGV. The CDR3 extends over 14 amino acids. Written as DNA, the CDR3 is TGTGCCAGCAGTTTACGGACTAGCGGGAGGATGCGTGCCTTC. Protein product: CASSLRTSGRMRAF. Together with reference TRBV11-2 and TRBJ2-7, the CDR3 gives the full variable domain: EAGVAQSPRYKIIEKRQSVAFWCNPISGHATLYWYQQILGQGPKLLIQFQNNGVVDDSQLPKDRFSAERLKGVDSTLKIQPAKLEDSAVYLCASSLRTSGRMRAFGPGTRLTVT.